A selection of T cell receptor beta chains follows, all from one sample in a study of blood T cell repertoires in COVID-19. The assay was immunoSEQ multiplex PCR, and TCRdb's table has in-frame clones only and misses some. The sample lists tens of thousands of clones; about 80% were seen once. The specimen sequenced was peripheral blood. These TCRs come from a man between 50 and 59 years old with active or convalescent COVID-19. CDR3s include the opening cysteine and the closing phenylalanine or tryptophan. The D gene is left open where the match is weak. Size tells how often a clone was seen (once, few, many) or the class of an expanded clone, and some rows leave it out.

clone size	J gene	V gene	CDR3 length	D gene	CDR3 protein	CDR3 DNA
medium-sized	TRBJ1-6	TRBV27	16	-	CASSSLGQSYNSPLHF	TGTGCCAGCAGTTCCCTTGGACAGTCCTATAATTCACCCCTCCACTTT
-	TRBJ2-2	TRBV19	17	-	CASSDIGHRSDTGELFF	TGTGCCAGTAGTGACATAGGACACCGGTCGGACACCGGGGAGCTGTTTTTT
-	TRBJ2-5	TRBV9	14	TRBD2	CARSAGGREETQYF	TGTGCCCGCAGCGCGGGGGGGCGGGAGGAGACCCAGTACTTC
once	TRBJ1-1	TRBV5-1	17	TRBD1	CASSLKGDRDGGGEAFF	TGCGCCAGCAGCTTGAAGGGGGACAGGGACGGAGGTGGGGAAGCTTTCTTT
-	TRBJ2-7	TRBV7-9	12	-	CASSPTSYEQYF	TGTGCCAGCAGTCCCACTAGCTACGAGCAGTACTTC
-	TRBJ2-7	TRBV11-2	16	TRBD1	CASSQLPGQGSYEQYF	TGTGCCAGCAGCCAGCTACCGGGACAGGGTTCGTACGAGCAGTACTTC
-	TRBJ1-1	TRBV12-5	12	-	CASGLGQGKAFF	TGTGCTAGTGGCCTGGGGCAGGGGAAAGCTTTCTTT
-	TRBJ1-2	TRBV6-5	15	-	CASIPAGAGSYGYTF	TGTGCCAGCATCCCCGCCGGCGCAGGGTCCTATGGCTACACCTTC
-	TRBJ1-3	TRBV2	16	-	CASSPDSTSSGNTIYF	TGTGCCAGCAGTCCCGACAGTACCAGCTCTGGAAACACCATATATTTT
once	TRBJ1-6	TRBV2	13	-	CATTGFGISPLHF	TGTGCCACTACAGGGTTTGGGATTTCACCCCTCCACTTT
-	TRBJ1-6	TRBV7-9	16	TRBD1	CASSSQGTGSGSPLHF	TGTGCCAGCAGCTCTCAGGGGACAGGGAGTGGATCACCCCTCCACTTT
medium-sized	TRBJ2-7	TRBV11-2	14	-	CASSLAGEAYEQYF	TGTGCCAGCAGCTTAGCCGGGGAGGCCTACGAGCAGTACTTC
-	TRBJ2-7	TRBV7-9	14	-	CASSLVGAGYEQYF	TGTGCCAGCAGCTTAGTGGGGGCAGGCTACGAGCAGTACTTC
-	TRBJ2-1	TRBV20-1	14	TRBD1	CSASGQGASNEQFF	TGCAGTGCTAGTGGCCAGGGGGCGAGCAATGAGCAGTTCTTC
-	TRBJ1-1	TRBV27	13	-	CASSFQITDEAFF	TGTGCCAGCAGTTTCCAGATAACCGATGAAGCTTTCTTT
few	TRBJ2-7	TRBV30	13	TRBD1	CAWSVQGAGEQYF	TGTGCCTGGAGTGTACAGGGGGCGGGAGAGCAGTACTTC
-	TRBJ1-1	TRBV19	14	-	CASSIGSGNTEAFF	TGTGCCAGTAGTATAGGGAGCGGAAACACTGAAGCTTTCTTT
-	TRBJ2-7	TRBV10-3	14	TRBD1	CAIRPGTGVGEQYF	TGTGCCATCAGGCCCGGGACAGGGGTAGGCGAGCAGTACTTC
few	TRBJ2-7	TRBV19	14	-	CASSTFGGGGEQYF	TGTGCCAGTAGCACCTTTGGAGGAGGAGGGGAGCAGTACTTC
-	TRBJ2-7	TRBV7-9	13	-	CASTQGSRYEQYF	TGTGCCAGCACCCAGGGGAGTCGCTACGAGCAGTACTTC
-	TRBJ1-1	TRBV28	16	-	CASSTFRGRMNTEAFF	TGTGCCAGCAGCACTTTTAGGGGGAGAATGAACACTGAAGCTTTCTTT
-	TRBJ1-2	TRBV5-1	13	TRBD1	CASSSGTGWDYTF	TGCGCCAGCAGCTCCGGGACAGGATGGGACTACACCTTC
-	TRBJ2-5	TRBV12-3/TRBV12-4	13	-	CASRQDLEETQYF	TGTGCCAGCAGACAGGACCTGGAAGAGACCCAGTACTTC
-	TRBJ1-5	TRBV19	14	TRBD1	CASSPQGAYQPQHF	TGTGCCAGTAGCCCCCAGGGGGCTTATCAGCCCCAGCATTTT
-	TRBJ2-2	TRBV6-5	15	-	CASPVGDGDTGELFF	TGTGCCAGCCCTGTCGGGGATGGGGACACCGGGGAGCTGTTTTTT
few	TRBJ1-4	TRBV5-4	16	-	CASSPGLDPTNEKLFF	TGTGCCAGCAGCCCCGGGTTGGATCCAACTAATGAAAAACTGTTTTTT
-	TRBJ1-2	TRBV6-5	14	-	CASRLTPGDWGYTF	TGTGCCAGCAGACTAACACCGGGGGATTGGGGCTACACCTTC
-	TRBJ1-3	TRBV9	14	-	CASSPGQNRNTIYF	TGTGCCAGCAGCCCGGGACAAAATCGAAACACCATATATTTT
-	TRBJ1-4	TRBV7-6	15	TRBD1	CASSRNQGVNEKLFF	TGTGCCAGCAGCAGAAATCAGGGGGTAAATGAAAAACTGTTTTTT
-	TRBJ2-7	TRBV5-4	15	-	CASSLGAGSIYEQYF	TGTGCCAGCAGCTTGGGGGCAGGCTCGATCTACGAGCAGTACTTC
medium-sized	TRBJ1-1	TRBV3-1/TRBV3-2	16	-	CASSPPPGQLNTEAFF	TGTGCCAGCAGCCCACCCCCGGGACAATTGAACACTGAAGCTTTCTTT
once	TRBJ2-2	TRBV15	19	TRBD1	CATSREGTEVVRNTGELFF	TGTGCCACCAGCAGAGAAGGGACAGAAGTGGTCCGGAACACCGGGGAGCTGTTTTTT
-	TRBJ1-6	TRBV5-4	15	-	CASSLAAGSNSPLHF	TGTGCCAGCAGCTTGGCGGCGGGCTCAAATTCACCCCTCCACTTT
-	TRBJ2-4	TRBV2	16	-	CASRVSGERTKNIQYF	TGTGCCAGCAGGGTGTCGGGGGAAAGGACCAAAAACATTCAGTACTTC
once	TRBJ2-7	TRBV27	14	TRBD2	CASSLSRGRAEQYF	TGTGCCAGCAGTTTATCTCGGGGGAGGGCCGAGCAGTACTTC
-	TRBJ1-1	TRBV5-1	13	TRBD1	CASSPDRPGGAFF	TGCGCCAGCAGCCCCGACCGACCAGGGGGAGCTTTCTTT
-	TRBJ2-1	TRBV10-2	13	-	CASSALSYNEQFF	TGCGCCAGCAGTGCACTCTCCTACAATGAGCAGTTCTTC
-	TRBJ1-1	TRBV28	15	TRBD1	CASSPMDRGDTEAFF	TGTGCCAGCAGTCCCATGGACAGGGGCGACACTGAAGCTTTCTTT
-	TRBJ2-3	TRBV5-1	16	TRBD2	CASSWTSGGRTDTQYF	TGCGCCAGCAGCTGGACTAGCGGGGGGCGCACAGATACGCAGTATTTT
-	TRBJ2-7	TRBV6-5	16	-	CASSYSKWGRPYEQYF	TGTGCCAGCAGTTACTCGAAATGGGGCCGTCCCTACGAGCAGTACTTC
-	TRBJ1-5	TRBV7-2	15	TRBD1	CASSLSRQGHQPQHF	TGTGCCAGCAGCCTCTCACGACAGGGTCATCAGCCCCAGCATTTT
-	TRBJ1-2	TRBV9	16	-	CASNQNIDSQPYGYTF	TGTGCCAGCAACCAGAATATTGACAGCCAACCCTATGGCTACACCTTC
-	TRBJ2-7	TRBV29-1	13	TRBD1	CSVEEGGGYEQYF	TGCAGCGTTGAAGAAGGGGGCGGGTACGAGCAGTACTTC
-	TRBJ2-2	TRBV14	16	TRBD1	CASSQYQGAFTGELFF	TGTGCCAGCAGCCAATACCAGGGGGCTTTCACCGGGGAGCTGTTTTTT
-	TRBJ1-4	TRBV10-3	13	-	CAISEQGNEKLFF	TGTGCCATCAGTGAACAGGGTAATGAAAAACTGTTTTTT